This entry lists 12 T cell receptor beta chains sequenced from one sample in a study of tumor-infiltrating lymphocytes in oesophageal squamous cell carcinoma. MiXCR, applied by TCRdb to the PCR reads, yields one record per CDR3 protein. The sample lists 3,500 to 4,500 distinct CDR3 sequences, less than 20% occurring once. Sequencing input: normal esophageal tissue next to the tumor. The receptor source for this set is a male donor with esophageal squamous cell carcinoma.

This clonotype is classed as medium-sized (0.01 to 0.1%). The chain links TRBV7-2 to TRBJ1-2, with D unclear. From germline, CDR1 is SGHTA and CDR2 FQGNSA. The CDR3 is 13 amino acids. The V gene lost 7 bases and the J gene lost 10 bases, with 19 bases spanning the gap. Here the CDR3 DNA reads TGTGCCAGCAAGGGCGCCGGAACGAATGTCTACACCTTC. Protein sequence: CASKGAGTNVYTF.

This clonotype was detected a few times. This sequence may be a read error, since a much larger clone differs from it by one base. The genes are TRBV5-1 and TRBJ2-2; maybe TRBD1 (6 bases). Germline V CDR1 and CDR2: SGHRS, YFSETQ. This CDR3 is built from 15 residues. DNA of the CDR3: TGCGCCAGCAGCTTGTCAGGGGCGAACACCGGGGAGCTGGTTTTT. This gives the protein CASSLSGANTGELVF.

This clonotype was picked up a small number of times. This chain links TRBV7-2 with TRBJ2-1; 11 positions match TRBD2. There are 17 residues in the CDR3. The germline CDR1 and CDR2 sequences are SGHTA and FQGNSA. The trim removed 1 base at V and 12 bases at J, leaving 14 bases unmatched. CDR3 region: CASSLGPGLAGTDTQFF. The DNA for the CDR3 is TGTGCCAGCAGCTTAGGGCCAGGACTAGCGGGCACAGATACGCAGTTCTTC.

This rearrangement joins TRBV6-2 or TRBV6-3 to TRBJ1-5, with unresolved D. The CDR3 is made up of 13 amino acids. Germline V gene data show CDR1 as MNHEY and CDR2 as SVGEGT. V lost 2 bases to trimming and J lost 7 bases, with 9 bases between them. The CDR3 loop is CASSYVGSQPQHF. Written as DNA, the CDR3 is TGTGCCAGCAGTTACGTCGGGTCCCAGCCCCAGCATTTT.

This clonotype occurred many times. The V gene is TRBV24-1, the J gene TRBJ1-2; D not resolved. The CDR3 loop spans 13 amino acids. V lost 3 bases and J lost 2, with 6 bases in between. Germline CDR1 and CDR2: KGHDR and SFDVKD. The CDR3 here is CATSDPLNYGYTF. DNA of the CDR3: TGTGCCACCAGTGATCCCCTGAACTATGGCTACACCTTC.

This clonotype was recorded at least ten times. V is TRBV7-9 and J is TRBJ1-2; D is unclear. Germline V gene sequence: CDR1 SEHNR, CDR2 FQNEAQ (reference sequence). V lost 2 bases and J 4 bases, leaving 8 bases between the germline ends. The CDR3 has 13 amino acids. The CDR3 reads CASSLYGVYGYTF. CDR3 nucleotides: TGTGCCAGCAGCTTATACGGGGTCTATGGCTACACCTTC.

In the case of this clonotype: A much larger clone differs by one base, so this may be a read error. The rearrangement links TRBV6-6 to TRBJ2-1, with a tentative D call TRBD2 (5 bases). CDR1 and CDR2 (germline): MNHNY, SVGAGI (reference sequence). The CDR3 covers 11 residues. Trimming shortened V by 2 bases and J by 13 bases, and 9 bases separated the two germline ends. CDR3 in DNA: TGTGCCAGCAGTTACGGGGAGACCCAGTTCTTC. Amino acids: CASSYGETQFF.

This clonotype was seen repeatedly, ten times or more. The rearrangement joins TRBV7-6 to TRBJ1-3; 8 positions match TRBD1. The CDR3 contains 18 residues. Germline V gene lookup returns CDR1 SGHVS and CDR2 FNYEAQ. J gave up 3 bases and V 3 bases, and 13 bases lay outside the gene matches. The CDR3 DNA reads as TGTGCCAGCAGCTTGGTTTCGACAGGGGCCTTTCGTGGAAACACCATATATTTT. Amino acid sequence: CASSLVSTGAFRGNTIYF. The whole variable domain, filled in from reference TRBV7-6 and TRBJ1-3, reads GAGVSQSPRYKVTKRGQDVALRCDPISGHVSLYWYRQALGQGPEFLTYFNYEAQQDKSGLPNDRFSAERPEGSISTLTIQRTEQRDSAMYRCASSLVSTGAFRGNTIYFGEGSWLTVV.

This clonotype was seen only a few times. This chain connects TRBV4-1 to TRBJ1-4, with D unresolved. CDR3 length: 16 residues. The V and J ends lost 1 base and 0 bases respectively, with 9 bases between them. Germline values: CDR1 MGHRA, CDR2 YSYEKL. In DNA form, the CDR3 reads TGCGCCAGCAGCCAAGGGGCCCGCGCAACTAATGAAAAACTGTTTTTT. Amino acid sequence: CASSQGARATNEKLFF.

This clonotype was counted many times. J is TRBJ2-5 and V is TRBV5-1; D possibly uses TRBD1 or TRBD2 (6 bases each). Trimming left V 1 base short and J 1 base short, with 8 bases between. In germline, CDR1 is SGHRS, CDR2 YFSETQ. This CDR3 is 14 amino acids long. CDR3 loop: CASSLRGVQETQYF. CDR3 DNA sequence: TGCGCCAGCAGCTTGAGGGGGGTCCAAGAGACCCAGTACTTC.

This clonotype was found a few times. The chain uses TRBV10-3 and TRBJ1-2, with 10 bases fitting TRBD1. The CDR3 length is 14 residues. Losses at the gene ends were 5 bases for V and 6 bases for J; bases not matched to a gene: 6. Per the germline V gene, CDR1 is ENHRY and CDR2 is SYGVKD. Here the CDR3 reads CAISPFGTGDGYTF. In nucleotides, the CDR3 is TGTGCCATCAGTCCCTTTGGGACAGGGGATGGCTACACCTTC.

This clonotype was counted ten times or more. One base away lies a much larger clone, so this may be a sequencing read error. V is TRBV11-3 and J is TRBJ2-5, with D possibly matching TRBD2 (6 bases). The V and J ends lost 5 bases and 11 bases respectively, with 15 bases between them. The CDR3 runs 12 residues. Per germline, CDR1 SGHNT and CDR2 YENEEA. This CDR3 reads CASSQNLREQYF. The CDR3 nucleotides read TGTGCCAGCAGCCAGAACCTCCGGGAGCAGTACTTC.